These 19 T cell receptor beta chains came from one sample sequenced in a study of T-cell reconstitution after alpha-beta-depleted transplantation in children. Unique molecular identifiers were used to barcode this TCRbeta library. TCRdb reanalysed the PCR reads using MiXCR and keeps one entry per CDR3 protein. The sample carries 200,000 to 250,000 distinct CDR3 sequences, approximately 9.5% recorded once. Sequencing used PBMCs from the stem cell graft donor, obtained from the stem cell graft. These receptors were obtained from a human donor who donated a stem cell graft to a child with acute lymphoblastic leukemia.

The chain recombines TRBV4-3 with TRBJ1-2; 10 nucleotides match TRBD1. The CDR3 is made up of 16 amino acids. The ends lost 2 bases at V and 8 bases at J; junction bases unmatched: 11. Per germline, CDR1 LGHNA and CDR2 YSLEER. The CDR3 nucleotides are TGCGCCAGCAGCCAACCGGGGACAGGGGTAATGAAGGGCTACACCTTC. Translating it yields CASSQPGTGVMKGYTF.

The sample holds a few counts of this clonotype. The J gene is TRBJ1-6, the V gene TRBV20-1; D is unclear. V lost 0 bases, J lost 9 bases, and 9 bases lay in between. CDR1 DFQATT and CDR2 SNEGSKA come from the germline V gene (reference sequence). The CDR3 consists of 13 residues. The CDR3 DNA is TGCAGTGCTAGAGATCTGACGGTTTCACCCCTCCACTTT. Its translation: CSARDLTVSPLHF.

This clonotype showed up just a few times. The chain is built from TRBV20-1 and TRBJ1-5; perhaps TRBD1 as D (5 bases). The CDR3 runs to 13 residues. Trimming left V 3 bases short and J 4 bases short, with 10 bases between. CDR1 is DFQATT, CDR2 SNEGSKA, per germline (reference sequence). The CDR3 DNA sequence: TGCAGTGCTAGTCTGGGGCAAAATCAGCCCCAGCATTTT. This encodes CSASLGQNQPQHF.

This clonotype has only a few counts. The genes are TRBV5-1 and TRBJ2-1, with D perhaps TRBD1 (6 bases). Trimming cost V 2 bases and J 1 base, with 13 bases left between them. Germline V gene data show CDR1 as SGHRS and CDR2 as YFSETQ. This CDR3 has 16 amino acids. CDR3 amino acids: CASSFRQAGSYNEQFF. CDR3 sequence (DNA): TGCGCCAGCAGCTTCCGACAGGCTGGGTCCTACAATGAGCAGTTCTTC.

V is TRBV5-6 and J is TRBJ2-2, with 12 positions matching TRBD1. Germline trimming cut 4 bases from V and 7 bases from J; bases unmatched to any gene: 20. The germline V gene has CDR1 SGHDT and CDR2 YYEEEE. This CDR3 contains 20 residues. The CDR3 DNA reads TGTGCCAGCAGCGGGACAGGGGGCGCACGGGTTGTCGAAAAGGTCGGGGAGCTGTTTTTT. It specifies CASSGTGGARVVEKVGELFF.

The J gene is TRBJ2-5, the V gene TRBV5-5, with a weak D call TRBD2 (6 bases). The CDR3 runs to 14 residues. From germline, CDR1 is SGHKS and CDR2 YYEKEE (reference sequence). The V end lost 4 bases, the J end lost 2 bases, and 12 bases lay between the germline ends. The CDR3 nucleotides are TGTGCCAGCAGCCGCTCGGGAGATCAAGAGACCCAGTACTTC. Protein sequence: CASSRSGDQETQYF.

This clonotype appeared many times. This chain links TRBV6-6 with TRBJ1-1; possibly TRBD1 for D (5 bases). Germline lookup yields CDR1 MNHNY and CDR2 SVGAGI (reference sequence). This CDR3 comprises 15 residues. Trimming took off 7 bases at V and 3 bases at J, with 18 bases between the two ends. The CDR3 sequence: CASNKGTGGDTEAFF. CDR3 coding DNA: TGTGCCAGCAATAAGGGAACCGGGGGGGACACTGAAGCTTTCTTT.

This clonotype has more than one count but fewer than ten. The chain combines TRBV25-1 with TRBJ2-1, with D possibly matching TRBD2 (6 bases). Germline CDR1 is MGHDK and CDR2 is SYGVNS. V was pared by 1 base and J by 10 bases, with 17 bases between. CDR3 size: 15 residues. CDR3 protein: CASSESNWDAGEQFF. The CDR3 DNA sequence: TGTGCCAGCAGTGAATCGAATTGGGACGCGGGGGAGCAGTTCTTC. Full variable domain (rest looked up from reference TRBV25-1 and TRBJ2-1): EADIYQTPRYLVIGTGKKITLECSQTMGHDKMYWYQQDPGMELHLIHYSYGVNSTEKGDLSSESTVSRIRTEHFPLTLESARPSHTSQYLCASSESNWDAGEQFFGPGTRLTVL.

In its sample, this clonotype was seen many times. This rearrangement joins TRBV2 to TRBJ2-3; tentatively, D is TRBD1 (5 bases). This CDR3 region has 14 residues. From germline, CDR1 is SNHLY and CDR2 FYNNEI. The V and J ends lost 9 bases and 3 bases respectively, with 16 bases between them. The CDR3 nucleotides read TGTGCCAGTTCTCAGGGTCTTGGGACAGATACGCAGTATTTT. Its protein product is CASSQGLGTDTQYF.

The chain joins TRBV2 to TRBJ2-1, with a weak D call TRBD1 (6 bases). V dropped 5 bases and J dropped 5 bases, with 16 bases sitting between them. Germline V gene sequence: CDR1 SNHLY, CDR2 FYNNEI. This CDR3 comprises 15 residues. CDR3 protein: CASSQTGQKNNEQFF. CDR3 sequence (DNA): TGTGCCAGCAGTCAAACGGGACAAAAAAACAATGAGCAGTTCTTC.

As for this clonotype: A read error may be the cause here, since a much bigger clone is one base away. The chain is built from TRBV11-2 and TRBJ1-1; no definite D call. Germline V lookup: CDR1 SGHAT, CDR2 FQNNGV. The CDR3 is 14 residues long. CDR3 loop: CASILGGVNTEAFF. The CDR3 nucleotides read TGTGCCAGCATCTTAGGCGGGGTGAACACTGAAGCTTTCTTT.

This clonotype came up many times. The V call is TRBV5-1, the J call TRBJ2-2, with 9 bases fitting TRBD2. Trimming removed 4 bases from V and 3 bases from J; junction bases left unmatched: 4. The CDR3 is made up of 15 amino acids. CDR1 and CDR2 from the germline V gene are SGHRS and YFSETQ. The CDR3 nucleotides read TGCGCCAGCAGCCAAGCGGGGGGCTACACCGGGGAGCTGTTTTTT. Encoded protein: CASSQAGGYTGELFF.

J is TRBJ2-1 and V is TRBV6-1; tentatively, D is TRBD2 (5 bases). The CDR3 spans 12 residues. The germline V gene encodes CDR1 MNHNS and CDR2 SASEGT. V was clipped by 7 bases and J by 2 bases, with 6 bases between them. CDR3 sequence (DNA): TGTGCCAGCACCGGGGCCTACAATGAGCAGTTCTTC. Its translation: CASTGAYNEQFF.

V gene TRBV6-2 or TRBV6-3 combines with J gene TRBJ1-1; D gene ambiguous. This CDR3 spans 16 amino acids. CDR1 and CDR2 (germline): MNHEY, SVGEGT. The V gene lost 7 bases and the J gene lost 6 bases, with 24 bases spanning the gap. The CDR3 coding sequence is TGTGCCAGCAACGGTTATAGGACCCGAGGCGTAGCTGAAGCTTTCTTT. The encoded protein is CASNGYRTRGVAEAFF.

This chain connects TRBV7-9 to TRBJ2-3; D not certain. V lost 1 base and J 2 bases, leaving 10 bases between the germline ends. This CDR3 comprises 15 residues. Germline V gene sequence: CDR1 SEHNR, CDR2 FQNEAQ (reference sequence). The CDR3 DNA reads as TGTGCCAGCAGCTTAGAGGGATCGATCACAGATACGCAGTATTTT. This sequence encodes CASSLEGSITDTQYF.

V usage is TRBV6-1 and J usage is TRBJ2-3; D uncertain. The ends were cut back, 10 bases at V and 0 bases at J, with 17 bases in the middle. The CDR3 has 15 residues. In germline, CDR1 is MNHNS, CDR2 SASEGT. The CDR3 sequence: CATASPRSSTDTQYF. CDR3 in DNA: TGTGCCACGGCGTCCCCGAGATCTAGCACAGATACGCAGTATTTT.

This clonotype was counted ten times or more. The V and J genes are TRBV27 and TRBJ2-7, with D maybe TRBD1 (7 bases). The CDR3 covers 16 residues. Germline V CDR1 and CDR2: MNHEY, SMNVEV (reference sequence). V was pared by 6 bases and J by 5 bases, with 23 bases between. CDR3 amino acids: CASRWTGLSRGDEQYF. The CDR3 nucleotides are TGTGCCAGCAGATGGACGGGACTCTCCAGGGGGGACGAGCAGTACTTC.

This clonotype was seen at least ten times. The V gene is TRBV28, the J gene TRBJ1-5; D remains unclear. V was cut by 2 bases and J by 0 bases, with 11 bases left in between. CDR1 MDHEN and CDR2 SYDVKM come from the germline V gene. The CDR3 sequence is 16 residues long. The chain's CDR3 is CASSLVGLLSNQPQHF. Here the CDR3 DNA reads TGTGCCAGCAGTTTAGTTGGTCTGCTTAGCAATCAGCCCCAGCATTTT.

This clonotype occurred many times. V usage is TRBV5-1 and J usage is TRBJ2-6; possible D gene TRBD1, 6 bases. This CDR3 comprises 16 residues. V was trimmed by 4 bases and J by 0 bases, leaving 11 bases between them. Germline V lookup: CDR1 SGHRS, CDR2 YFSETQ. CDR3 residues: CASSSTGFSGANVLTF. The DNA of the CDR3 is TGCGCCAGCAGCAGTACAGGGTTCTCTGGGGCCAACGTCCTGACTTTC. Full variable domain (outside the CDR3, taken from reference TRBV5-1 and TRBJ2-6): KAGVTQTPRYLIKTRGQQVTLSCSPISGHRSVSWYQQTPGQGLQFLFEYFSETQRNKGNFPGRFSGRQFSNSRSEMNVSTLELGDSALYLCASSSTGFSGANVLTFGAGSRLTVL.